The rows below give T cell receptor beta chains drawn from one sample of a study of OX40 agonist ivuxolimab in advanced cancers. Clones were read by immunoSEQ multiplex PCR, and TCRdb kept only the in-frame ones, dropping some. The sample lists fewer than 90,000 clones; roughly 87% were seen once. The source material was CD4+ or CD8+ T cells sorted from blood, sampled in a trial of the OX40 agonist ivuxolimab. The source is an adult with an advanced solid tumor such as melanoma, head and neck, liver or kidney cancer. CDR3s include the opening cysteine and the closing phenylalanine or tryptophan.

V	J	CDR3
TRBV9	TRBJ2-3	CASSVAGYTDTQYF
TRBV4-3	TRBJ2-3	CASSQFNLAGGKDTQYF
TRBV2	TRBJ1-1	CASSRDRGTEAFF
TRBV11-2	TRBJ2-6	CASSFSGSSGANVLTF
TRBV19	TRBJ1-4	CASSILGGQNEKLFF
TRBV28	TRBJ1-3	CASSLMAPGFGNTIYF
TRBV27	TRBJ2-1	CASSLSLAGVGEQFF
TRBV5-1	TRBJ2-1	CASRRGEYNEQFF
TRBV10-3	TRBJ2-3	CAISPLLAGGGTDTQYF
TRBV18	TRBJ2-7	CASSPQGGSRSYEQYF
TRBV25-1	TRBJ2-5	CASSVTAGLIETQYF
TRBV19	TRBJ2-3	CASSIPGPRREQYF
TRBV7-5	TRBJ1-1	CVRKQENTEAFF
TRBV19	TRBJ2-5	CASSMFVLGQQETQYF